One and the same sample provided the 27 T cell receptor beta chains below, sequenced in a study of T cell responses to AZD1222 COVID-19 vaccine. Repertoires were generated with immunoSEQ multiplex PCR, while TCRdb's copy carries only in-frame clones and drops some. The sample holds 150,000 or so clones; less than 90% are singletons and the top ten take under 8%. The specimen comprised peripheral blood, sampled after recovery from COVID-19. These receptors were obtained from an adult who had recovered from COVID-19.

The chain employs TRBV6-5 and TRBJ1-1; unclear D gene. CDR1 is MNHEY and CDR2 is SVGAGI in the germline V gene. The CDR3 runs to 14 residues. V lost 2 bases to trimming and J lost 5 bases, with 12 bases between them. The CDR3 sequence is CASSYSSGLTEAFF. CDR3 nucleotide sequence: TGTGCCAGCAGTTACAGTTCAGGCTTAACTGAAGCTTTCTTT.

J is TRBJ2-7 and V is TRBV3-1 (or the pseudogene TRBV3-2), with D perhaps TRBD2 (6 bases). V was shortened by 3 bases and J by 6 bases, with 6 bases between the two germline ends. The CDR3 covers 11 residues. CDR1 and CDR2 (germline): LGHDT, YNNKEL (reference sequence). The CDR3 protein is CASSQGGEQYF. The DNA of the CDR3 is TGTGCCAGCAGCCAGGGAGGCGAGCAGTACTTC.

The chain combines TRBV11-1 with TRBJ1-2; weak D call: TRBD1 (6 bases). Germline CDR1 SGHAT, CDR2 FQDESV (reference sequence). The CDR3 is made up of 13 amino acids. V lost 0 bases to trimming and J lost 7 bases, with 9 bases between them. The DNA of the CDR3 is TGTGCCAGCAGCTTAGCTACAGGGACTGGCTACACCTTC. The encoded protein is CASSLATGTGYTF.

This clone was detected once. The chain is built from TRBV18 and TRBJ1-4; D is perhaps TRBD1 (5 bases). Trimming removed 3 bases from V and 0 bases from J, with 11 bases in between. The CDR3 contains 16 residues. Germline V gene sequence: CDR1 KGHSH, CDR2 LQKENI. CDR3 sequence reads: CASSPRQWTTNEKLFF. CDR3 coding DNA: TGTGCCAGCTCACCTCGACAGTGGACAACTAATGAAAAACTGTTTTTT. The entire variable domain, with the rest obtained from reference TRBV18 and TRBJ1-4, is as follows: NAGVMQNPRHLVRRRGQEARLRCSPMKGHSHVYWYRQLPEEGLKFMVYLQKENIIDESGMPKERFSAEFPKEGPSILRIQQVVRGDSAAYFCASSPRQWTTNEKLFFGSGTQLSVL.

This chain joins TRBV5-1 and TRBJ1-4, with 8 nucleotides matching TRBD1. J lost 6 bases, V lost 1 base, and 5 bases had no gene match. Germline lookup yields CDR1 SGHRS and CDR2 YFSETQ. The CDR3 totals 15 residues. Here the CDR3 reads CASSLSGGLDEKLFF. Written as DNA, the CDR3 is TGCGCCAGCAGCTTGTCAGGGGGCTTGGATGAAAAACTGTTTTTT.

This sequence joins TRBV28 and TRBJ2-1; 10 bases agree with TRBD2. The germline CDR1 and CDR2 sequences are MDHEN and SYDVKM. The CDR3 is 15 amino acids. Losses at the gene ends were 6 bases for V and 8 bases for J; bases not matched to a gene: 10. The CDR3: CASSEASGSRDEQFF. CDR3 DNA sequence: TGTGCCAGCAGCGAAGCTAGCGGGAGCAGGGATGAGCAGTTCTTC.

The chain has TRBV4-1 and TRBJ2-2; TRBD1 is a possible D gene (6 bases). Germline V lookup: CDR1 MGHRA, CDR2 YSYEKL. V lost 4 bases, J lost 3 bases, and 12 bases lay in between. This CDR3 is 15 amino acids long. CDR3 sequence: CASSPPGHYTGELFF. Here the CDR3 DNA reads TGCGCCAGCAGCCCCCCGGGACACTACACCGGGGAGCTGTTTTTT.

This chain uses TRBV3-1 (or the pseudogene TRBV3-2) with TRBJ2-1, with 11 positions matching TRBD2. Germline V gene lookup returns CDR1 LGHDT and CDR2 YNNKEL (reference sequence). V lost 5 bases and J lost 1; bases outside the gene matches: 1. The CDR3 has 15 amino acids. The CDR3 region is CASSASGGSYNEQFF. CDR3 nucleotides: TGTGCCAGCAGCGCTAGCGGGGGGTCCTACAATGAGCAGTTCTTC.

V usage is TRBV6-2 or TRBV6-3 and J usage is TRBJ2-7; D unclear. Trimming shortened V by 6 bases and J by 6 bases, and 12 bases separated the two germline ends. Per the germline V gene, CDR1 is MNHEY and CDR2 is SVGEGT. This CDR3 region has 12 residues. CDR3 residues: CASSKAFAEQYF. CDR3 DNA sequence: TGTGCCAGCAGCAAAGCTTTCGCCGAGCAGTACTTC.

The J gene is TRBJ1-5, the V gene TRBV19; a weak D match, TRBD1 (5 bases). The CDR3 totals 13 residues. V gave up 5 bases and J gave up 5 bases, with 10 bases separating them. Germline V gives CDR1 LNHDA, CDR2 SQIVND (reference sequence). In DNA form, the CDR3 reads TGTGCCAGTAGTGACAGACTCTATCAGCCCCAGCATTTT. The encoded protein is CASSDRLYQPQHF.

The chain carries TRBV7-3 and TRBJ2-7, with 7 bases matching TRBD1. V gave up 5 bases and J gave up 1 base; unmatched junction bases: 2. The CDR3 spans 13 residues. Looked up from germline, CDR1 is SGHTA and CDR2 is FQGTGA. CDR3 region: CASSQGDSYEQYF. The CDR3 DNA reads as TGTGCCAGCAGCCAGGGGGATTCCTACGAGCAGTACTTC.

A single count supports this clone. The gene calls are TRBV9 and TRBJ2-1, with 12 bases identical to TRBD2. The CDR3 is 16 amino acids. Germline loops: CDR1 SGDLS, CDR2 YYNGEE. V lost 7 bases and J lost 4; bases outside the gene matches: 9. The DNA of the CDR3 is TGTGCCAGCGGATCTTTACTAGCGGGGGGATACAATGAGCAGTTCTTC. The encoded protein is CASGSLLAGGYNEQFF.

In this sample, this clone turned up once. The gene calls are TRBV19 and TRBJ1-3; the D gene is possibly TRBD1 (5 bases). The CDR3 has 15 amino acids. Germline V gene data show CDR1 as LNHDA and CDR2 as SQIVND (reference sequence). Trimming took off 7 bases at V and 11 bases at J, with 24 bases between the two ends. CDR3 nucleotide sequence: TGTGCCAGTACTCCCGGGGCGTCCCCACGGAGGGCCATATATTTT. It specifies CASTPGASPRRAIYF.

The chain uses TRBV19 and TRBJ1-1; no clear D gene. V shed 7 bases and J shed 0 bases, with 18 bases lying between them. The CDR3 covers 16 residues. Germline-derived CDR1 and CDR2 are LNHDA and SQIVND (reference sequence). Here the CDR3 reads CASTPAQAMVNTEAFF. The CDR3 DNA sequence: TGTGCCAGTACTCCAGCCCAGGCCATGGTGAACACTGAAGCTTTCTTT.

The chain has TRBV9 and TRBJ2-5; D may be TRBD2 (6 bases). The length of the CDR3 is 15 residues. Between the trimmed V and J ends, which lost 3 bases and 5 bases, there was a span of 17 bases. Per the germline V gene, CDR1 is SGDLS and CDR2 is YYNGEE. The CDR3 here is CASSAGGAGGETQYF. The CDR3 nucleotides are TGTGCCAGCAGCGCCGGGGGTGCTGGCGGGGAGACCCAGTACTTC.

The chain has TRBV7-9 and TRBJ2-7; no reliable D call. CDR1 is SEHNR, CDR2 FQNEAQ, per germline (reference sequence). This CDR3 has 14 amino acids. Trimming removed 7 bases from V and 1 base from J, with 14 bases in between. CDR3: CASTRPTVSYEQYF. The CDR3 nucleotides read TGTGCCAGCACCCGTCCAACAGTGTCCTACGAGCAGTACTTC. Variable domain in full (rest from reference TRBV7-9 and TRBJ2-7): DTGVSQNPRHKITKRGQNVTFRCDPISEHNRLYWYRQTLGQGPEFLTYFQNEAQLEKSRLLSDRFSAERPKGSFSTLEIQRTEQGDSAMYLCASTRPTVSYEQYFGPGTRLTVT.

The rearrangement uses TRBV7-6 and TRBJ1-4, with a tentative D call TRBD1 (5 bases). V lost 4 bases to trimming and J lost 8 bases, with 17 bases between them. CDR1 is SGHVS and CDR2 is FNYEAQ in the germline V gene. The CDR3 has 15 amino acids. As DNA, the CDR3 is TGTGCCAGCAGCTCTAGGGGCAGGGATCGGGAAAAACTGTTTTTT. This translates into CASSSRGRDREKLFF.

The chain carries TRBV19 and TRBJ1-1, with D possibly being TRBD1 (5 bases). Trimming took off 5 bases at V and 7 bases at J, with 11 bases between the two ends. CDR3 length equals 12 residues. Germline lookup yields CDR1 LNHDA and CDR2 SQIVND (reference sequence). CDR3: CASSPQGLEAFF. The CDR3 region has the DNA TGTGCCAGTAGTCCTCAGGGTCTTGAAGCTTTCTTT.

The chain carries TRBV6-6 and TRBJ2-2; D is possibly TRBD2 (6 bases). V lost 10 bases, J lost 6 bases, and 21 bases lay in between. This CDR3 contains 15 residues. Germline CDR1 and CDR2: MNHNY and SVGAGI (reference sequence). The CDR3 sequence: CAIGGGTLPPGELFF. CDR3 DNA sequence: TGTGCCATCGGTGGAGGGACCCTCCCTCCCGGGGAGCTGTTTTTT.

The rearrangement joins TRBV9 to TRBJ2-7; 13 nucleotides match TRBD2. J was trimmed by 5 bases and V by 4 bases; bases with no gene match: 9. This CDR3 spans 16 amino acids. Germline V gene sequence: CDR1 SGDLS, CDR2 YYNGEE. The CDR3 bases are TGTGCCAGCAGCCCTCCCGGACTAGCGGGAGCTCACGAGCAGTACTTC. Its protein is CASSPPGLAGAHEQYF.

The V gene is TRBV9, the J gene TRBJ2-3; 11 bases map to TRBD2. J lost 2 bases, V lost 4 bases, and 9 bases had no gene match. CDR1 SGDLS and CDR2 YYNGEE come from the germline V gene. The length of the CDR3 is 17 residues. CDR3 nucleotide sequence: TGTGCCAGCAGCCCTCCGGGACTAGCGGTTTTCACAGATACGCAGTATTTT. This encodes CASSPPGLAVFTDTQYF.

This clone was observed a few times. The chain joins TRBV5-1 to TRBJ1-6; D is unclear. The CDR3 is 13 amino acids. The V gene's germline CDR1 is SGHRS and CDR2 YFSETQ. V lost 0 bases to trimming and J lost 8 bases, with 6 bases between them. The CDR3 DNA is TGCGCCAGCAGCTTGGTCGTGGATTCACCCCTCCACTTT. Its protein is CASSLVVDSPLHF.

The chain joins TRBV28 to TRBJ1-2; no clear D. V gave up 9 bases and J gave up 7 bases, with 18 bases separating them. The CDR3 has 13 amino acids. Germline V gene data show CDR1 as MDHEN and CDR2 as SYDVKM. CDR3 sequence: CASNAQMEGGYTF. In DNA, the CDR3 is TGTGCCAGTAACGCCCAAATGGAGGGTGGCTACACCTTC.

The genes are TRBV4-2 and TRBJ2-1; 10 bases line up with TRBD2. The V gene's germline CDR1 is LGHNA and CDR2 YNFKEQ. The CDR3 is 17 amino acids. With V trimmed by 1 base and J by 8 bases, 11 bases remained unmatched. The CDR3 coding sequence is TGTGCCAGCAGCCAAGGATCTAGCGGGAGCCAAAACGATGAGCAGTTCTTC. This sequence encodes CASSQGSSGSQNDEQFF.

The chain joins TRBV28 to TRBJ1-6; D call uncertain. This CDR3 has 12 residues. Germline-derived CDR1 and CDR2 are MDHEN and SYDVKM. Trimming shortened V by 11 bases and J by 3 bases, and 8 bases separated the two germline ends. CDR3 loop: CAGKNYNSPLHF. CDR3 nucleotides: TGTGCCGGGAAAAACTATAATTCACCCCTCCACTTT.

The chain combines TRBV3-1 (or the pseudogene TRBV3-2) with TRBJ1-5; D gene unclear. The length of the CDR3 is 19 residues. Germline CDR1 is LGHDT and CDR2 is YNNKEL (reference sequence). The V gene lost 0 bases and the J gene lost 0 bases, with 18 bases spanning the gap. The CDR3 sequence is CASSQDVSLPNHSNQPQHF. CDR3 DNA sequence: TGTGCCAGCAGCCAAGATGTTAGCCTGCCAAACCATAGCAATCAGCCCCAGCATTTT.

The chain carries TRBV18 and TRBJ2-1; 7 bases map to TRBD2. The germline gives CDR1 KGHSH, CDR2 LQKENI. The CDR3 consists of 15 residues. Trimming at V came to 1 base and at J to 9 bases, leaving 9 bases not matched to a gene. DNA of the CDR3: TGTGCCAGCTCACCACGCGGGGTCTCGGGGGGTGAGCAGTTCTTC. As protein: CASSPRGVSGGEQFF. The variable domain in full, with the rest retrieved from reference TRBV18 and TRBJ2-1, is NAGVMQNPRHLVRRRGQEARLRCSPMKGHSHVYWYRQLPEEGLKFMVYLQKENIIDESGMPKERFSAEFPKEGPSILRIQQVVRGDSAAYFCASSPRGVSGGEQFFGPGTRLTVL.